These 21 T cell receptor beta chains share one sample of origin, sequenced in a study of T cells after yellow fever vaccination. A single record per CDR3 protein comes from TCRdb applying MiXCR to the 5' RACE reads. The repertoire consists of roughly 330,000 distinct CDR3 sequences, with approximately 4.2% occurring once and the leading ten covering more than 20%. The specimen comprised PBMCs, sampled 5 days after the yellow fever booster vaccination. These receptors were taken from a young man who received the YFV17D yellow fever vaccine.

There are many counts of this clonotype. For the CDR3, the DNA is TGCGCCAGCAGCCAAGTGCGAACTAGACTCACAGATACGCAGTATTTT. Encoded protein: CASSQVRTRLTDTQYF. V gene TRBV4-1 combines with J gene TRBJ2-3; D is possibly TRBD2 (5 bases). V lost 1 base and J 2 bases, leaving 13 bases between the germline ends. There are 16 residues in the CDR3. CDR1 and CDR2 from the germline V gene are MGHRA and YSYEKL.

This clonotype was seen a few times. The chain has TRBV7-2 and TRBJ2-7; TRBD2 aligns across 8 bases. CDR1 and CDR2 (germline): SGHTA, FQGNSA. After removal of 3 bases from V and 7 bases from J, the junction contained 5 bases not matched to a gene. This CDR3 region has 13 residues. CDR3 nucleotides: TGTGCCAGCAGCTTGCGGGGGGCGGGGGAGCAGTACGTC. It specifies CASSLRGAGEQYV.

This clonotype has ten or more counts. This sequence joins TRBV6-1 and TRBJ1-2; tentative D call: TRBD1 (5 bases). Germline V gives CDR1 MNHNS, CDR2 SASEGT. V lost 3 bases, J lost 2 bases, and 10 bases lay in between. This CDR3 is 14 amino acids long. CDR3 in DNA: TGTGCCAGCAGTGAGACAGATACAAACTATGGCTACACCTTC. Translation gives CASSETDTNYGYTF.

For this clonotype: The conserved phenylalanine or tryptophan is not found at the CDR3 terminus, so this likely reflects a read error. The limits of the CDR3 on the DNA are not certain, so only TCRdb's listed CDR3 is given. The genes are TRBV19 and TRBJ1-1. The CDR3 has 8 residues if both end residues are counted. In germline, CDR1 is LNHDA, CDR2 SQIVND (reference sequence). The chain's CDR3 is CASSGGAY.

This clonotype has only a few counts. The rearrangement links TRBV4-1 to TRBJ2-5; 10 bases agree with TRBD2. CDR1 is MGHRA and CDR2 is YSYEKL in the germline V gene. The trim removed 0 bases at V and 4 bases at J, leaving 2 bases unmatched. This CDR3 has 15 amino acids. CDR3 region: CASSQDLAGVETQYF. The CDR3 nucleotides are TGCGCCAGCAGCCAAGATCTAGCGGGGGTAGAGACCCAGTACTTC.

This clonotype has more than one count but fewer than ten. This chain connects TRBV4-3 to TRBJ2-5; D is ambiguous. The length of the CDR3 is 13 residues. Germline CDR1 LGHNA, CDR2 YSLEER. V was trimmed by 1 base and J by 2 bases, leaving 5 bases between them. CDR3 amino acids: CASSQAQQETQYF. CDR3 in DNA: TGCGCCAGCAGCCAAGCGCAGCAAGAGACCCAGTACTTC.

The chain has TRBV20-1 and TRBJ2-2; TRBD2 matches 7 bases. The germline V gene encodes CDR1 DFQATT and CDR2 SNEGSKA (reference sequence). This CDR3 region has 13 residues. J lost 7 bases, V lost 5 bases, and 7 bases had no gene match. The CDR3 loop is CSAPTSANGELFF. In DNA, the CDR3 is TGCAGTGCTCCTACTAGCGCTAACGGGGAGCTGTTTTTT.

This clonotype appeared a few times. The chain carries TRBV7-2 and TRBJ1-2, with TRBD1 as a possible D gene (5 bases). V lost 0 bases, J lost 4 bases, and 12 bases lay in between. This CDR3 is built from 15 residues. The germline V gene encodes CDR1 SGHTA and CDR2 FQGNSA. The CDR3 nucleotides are TGTGCCAGCAGCTTAGCGCTATGGCAGGGCTATGGCTACACCTTC. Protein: CASSLALWQGYGYTF. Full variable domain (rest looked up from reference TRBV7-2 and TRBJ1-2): GAGVSQSPSNKVTEKGKDVELRCDPISGHTALYWYRQSLGQGLEFLIYFQGNSAPDKSGLPSDRFSAERTGGSVSTLTIQRTQQEDSAVYLCASSLALWQGYGYTFGSGTRLTVV.

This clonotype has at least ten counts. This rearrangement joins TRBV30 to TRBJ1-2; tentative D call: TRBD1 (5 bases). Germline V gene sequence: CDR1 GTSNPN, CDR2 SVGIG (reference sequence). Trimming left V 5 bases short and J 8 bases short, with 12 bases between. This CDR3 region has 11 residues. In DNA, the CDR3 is TGTGCCTGGTCGCCGGGGGAAGGCTACACCTTC. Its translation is CAWSPGEGYTF.

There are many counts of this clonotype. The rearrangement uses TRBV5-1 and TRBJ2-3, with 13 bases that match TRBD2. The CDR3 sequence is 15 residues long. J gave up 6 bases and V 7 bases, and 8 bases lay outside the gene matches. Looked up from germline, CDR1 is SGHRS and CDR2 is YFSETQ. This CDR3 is CASRTPTSGGDTQYF. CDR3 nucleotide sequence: TGCGCCAGCCGCACTCCGACTAGCGGGGGGGATACGCAGTATTTT.

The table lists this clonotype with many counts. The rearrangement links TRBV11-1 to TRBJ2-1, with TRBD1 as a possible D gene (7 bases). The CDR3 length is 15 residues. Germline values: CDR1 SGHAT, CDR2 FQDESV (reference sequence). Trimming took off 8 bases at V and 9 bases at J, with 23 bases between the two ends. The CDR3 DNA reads TGTGCCAGCGGGAGACAGGGAACCCTGGGGGGTGAGCAGTTCTTC. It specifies CASGRQGTLGGEQFF.

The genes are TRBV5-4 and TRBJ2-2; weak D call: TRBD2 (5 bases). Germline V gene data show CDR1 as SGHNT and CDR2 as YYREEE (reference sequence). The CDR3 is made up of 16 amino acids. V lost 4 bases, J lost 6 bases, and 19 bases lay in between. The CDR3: CASSVWRTPRAGELFF. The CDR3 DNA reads TGTGCCAGCAGCGTATGGAGGACTCCGCGGGCCGGGGAGCTGTTTTTT.

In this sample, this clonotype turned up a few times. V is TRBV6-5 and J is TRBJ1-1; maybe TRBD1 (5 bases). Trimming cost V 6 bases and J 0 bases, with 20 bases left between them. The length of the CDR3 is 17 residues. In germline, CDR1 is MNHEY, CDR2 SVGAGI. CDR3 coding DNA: TGTGCCAGCAGGGGCCCCCTCAGGGCCGTCATGAACACTGAAGCTTTCTTT. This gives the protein CASRGPLRAVMNTEAFF.

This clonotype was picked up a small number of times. The CDR3 sequence is CASSQSRGSGGELFF. DNA for the CDR3: TGTGCCAGCAGCCAAAGCCGGGGTTCCGGCGGGGAGCTGTTTTTT. The rearrangement joins TRBV3-1 to TRBJ2-2, with TRBD2 as a possible D gene (5 bases). CDR3 size: 15 residues. The V gene lost 2 bases and the J gene lost 7 bases, with 14 bases spanning the gap. Germline V CDR1 and CDR2: LGHDT, YNNKEL (reference sequence).

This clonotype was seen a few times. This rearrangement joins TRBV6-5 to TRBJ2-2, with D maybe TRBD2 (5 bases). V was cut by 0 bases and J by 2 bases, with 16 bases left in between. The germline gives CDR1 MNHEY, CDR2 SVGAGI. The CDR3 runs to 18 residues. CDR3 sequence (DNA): TGTGCCAGCAGTTACTCTTACCCTTCAGCGGTAAACACCGGGGAGCTGTTTTTT. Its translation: CASSYSYPSAVNTGELFF.

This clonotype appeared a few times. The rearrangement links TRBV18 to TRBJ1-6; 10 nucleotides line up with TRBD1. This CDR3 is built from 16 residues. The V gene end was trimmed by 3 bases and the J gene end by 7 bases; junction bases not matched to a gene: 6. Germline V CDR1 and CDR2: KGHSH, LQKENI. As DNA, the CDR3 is TGTGCCAGCTCACCCGGGACAGGGGAGGGGAATTCACCCCTCCACTTT. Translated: CASSPGTGEGNSPLHF.

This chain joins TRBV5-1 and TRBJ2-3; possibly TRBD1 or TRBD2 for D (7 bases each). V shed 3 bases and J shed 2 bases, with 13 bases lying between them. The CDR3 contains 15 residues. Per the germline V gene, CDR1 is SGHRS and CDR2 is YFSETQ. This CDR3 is CASSSRGGDTDTQYF. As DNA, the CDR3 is TGCGCCAGCAGCTCCAGGGGGGGAGACACAGATACGCAGTATTTT.

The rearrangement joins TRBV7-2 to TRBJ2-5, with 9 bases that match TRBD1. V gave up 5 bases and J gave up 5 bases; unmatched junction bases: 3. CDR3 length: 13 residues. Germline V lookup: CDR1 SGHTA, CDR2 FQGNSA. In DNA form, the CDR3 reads TGTGCCAGCAGCCACGACAGGGGGGAGACCCAGTACTTC. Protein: CASSHDRGETQYF.

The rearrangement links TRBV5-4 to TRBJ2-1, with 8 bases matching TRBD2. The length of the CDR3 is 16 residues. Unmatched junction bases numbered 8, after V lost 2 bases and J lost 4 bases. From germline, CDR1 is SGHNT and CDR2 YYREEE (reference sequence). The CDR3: CASSFFFGGVYNEQFF. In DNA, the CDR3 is TGTGCCAGCAGCTTCTTTTTCGGGGGGGTTTACAATGAGCAGTTCTTC.

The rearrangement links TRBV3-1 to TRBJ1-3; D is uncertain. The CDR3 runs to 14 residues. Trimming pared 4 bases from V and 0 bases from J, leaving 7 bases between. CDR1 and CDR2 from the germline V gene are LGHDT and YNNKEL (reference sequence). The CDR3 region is CASSRMLSGNTIYF. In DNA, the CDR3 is TGTGCCAGCAGCCGGATGCTCTCTGGAAACACCATATATTTT. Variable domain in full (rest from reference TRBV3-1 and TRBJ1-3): DTAVSQTPKYLVTQMGNDKSIKCEQNLGHDTMYWYKQDSKKFLKIMFSYNNKELIINETVPNRFSPKSPDKAHLNLHINSLELGDSAVYFCASSRMLSGNTIYFGEGSWLTVV.

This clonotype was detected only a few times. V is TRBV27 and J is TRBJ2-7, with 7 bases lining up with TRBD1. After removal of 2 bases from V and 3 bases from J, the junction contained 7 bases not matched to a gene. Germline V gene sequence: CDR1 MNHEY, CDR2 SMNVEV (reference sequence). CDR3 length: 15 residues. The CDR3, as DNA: TGTGCCAGCAGTTTAAAGGGGGCGCAACTCTACGAGCAGTACTTC. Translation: CASSLKGAQLYEQYF.